The present entry profiles one TCR beta chain with its context. The clone's antigen remains unknown. Base-call qualities are not available, and no considerably larger clone is one nucleotide away. The cohort consisted of hundreds of healthy bone marrow donors. All cohort members were sampled while nominally healthy, although unrecorded immune exposures were likely present. The donor tested CMV seronegative and was one of the 352 seronegative cohort members. Every donor gave a peripheral blood sample, and the peripheral blood mononuclear cells from that sample were used for TCR beta sequencing. The Qiagen DNeasy Blood Extraction Kit was used to extract genomic DNA from the blood cell samples. The data are from a study of cytomegalovirus exposure and HLA in healthy donors (dated by TCRdb to between 2016 and 2019). For context, the study as a whole: According to an earlier analysis of 587 of the donors, some 180 million T cells yielded 117 million unique TCR beta sequences and 276 Gb of sequence data. An early release that covered fewer than 750 HLA-typed donors contained around 330 gigabases of sequencing data and 70 million to 100 million unique TCR sequences. Among the approximately 400 genotyped donors, approximately 82% belonged to the genetic ancestry cluster associated with self-reported Caucasian donors. The aim of the study was to test whether cataloging public T cell receptors could identify signatures of past pathogen exposure. The study used immunosequencing to profile the T cell repertoires of around 600 subjects and linked those repertoires to cytomegalovirus serostatus. In addition to the first cohort of 666 subjects, a separate validation cohort of 100 to 150 different subjects was used. High-throughput TCR immunosequencing, statistical association of individual TCRs with disease status, and machine learning were combined to predict cytomegalovirus infection status. A later analysis re-analyzed previously published TCR beta repertoires from roughly 600 donors and added high-resolution HLA genotyping to study TCR occurrence patterns. Rather than using new phenotypic data, the later analysis identified candidate immune exposures from TCR beta sequences and from how often those sequences occurred across donors. In an earlier analysis of a few hundred of the donors, high-throughput TCR beta sequencing was used to judge whether each TCR beta V gene segment behaved as functional or pseudogenic. Donor age, sex, ethnicity and CMV serostatus were compiled together with the repertoire data. A later genetic analysis took genome-wide SNP genotypes for 398 of the 666 donors and used that subset as a discovery cohort. Every repertoire in the discovery cohort had been generated on one and the same sequencing platform. Class I and class II HLA loci were covered by the typing at four-digit resolution. The number of donors typed differed by locus, with 629-630 for A, B, C, DRB1 and DQB1, approximately 500 for DQA1, over 600 for DPA1, and around 430 for DPB1. Roughly 5 DR-DQ haplotypes were handled as single units for association and clustering because linkage in the cohort was strong. Among roughly 370 genotyped donors of the cohort, an average of about 240,000 unique TCR beta nucleotide sequences were sequenced per donor, roughly 20% of them non-productive.

Preparation of the library involved the immunoSEQ multiplex PCR assay. For the multiplex PCR, a mixture combining 60 forward primers for TCR Vbeta segments and 13 reverse primers for TCR Jbeta segments was used. The CDR3 region of rearranged TCR beta genes was amplified from genomic DNA by a multiplex PCR assay. On the Illumina HiSeq System, the amplified TCR beta libraries were sequenced as 87-base-pair reads. The source study handled its data this way. A later analysis counted tens of millions of unique TCR beta chains across the 700 or so repertoires, and approximately 11 million of these chains were shared by at least two donors. To remove PCR and sequencing errors, raw reads were error-corrected and collapsed into unique sequences using a nearest-neighbor algorithm that merged closely related sequences. Alignment of CDR3 sequences to IMGT reference sequences was used to assign V, D and J gene segments. For a sequence to be retained, at least a six-nucleotide match to both a V gene segment and a J gene segment was required. Rearrangements were called productive when the CDR3 lacked stop codons and stayed in frame with V and J; all others were non-productive. CDR3 was defined according to IMGT convention as the region running from the second conserved V-encoded cysteine to the conserved J-encoded phenylalanine. The earlier analysis of fewer than 700 of the donors excluded sequences that lacked an unambiguous match to a single V gene segment. In an earlier analysis of 587 of the donors, V segments were called functional above 56.7% productive rearrangements and were called segregating when the between-donor standard deviation exceeded 5%. A statistical classification framework was built to diagnose cytomegalovirus status from the catalog of TCR beta chain sequences. V and J gene assignment, in a later analysis, came from comparing TCR nucleotide sequences with IMGT/GENE-DB human TR gene sequences. Using the TCRdist pipeline, a later analysis assigned CDR3 sequences along with most-parsimonious VDJ recombination scenarios. In a later analysis, every TCR beta chain was defined by the combination of its CDR3 amino acid sequence and its V-gene family, and reads without a unique V-gene family were dropped. A later analysis removed 550 to 650 highly shared, low-generation-probability nucleotide sequences to deal with suspected cross-contamination and a sequencing artifact. A later analysis calculated a clonal expansion index for each public chain from normalized within-repertoire ranks of inferred template counts. In a later analysis, generation probabilities were computed with a VDJ recombination model fitted to out-of-frame rearrangements, and the resulting probabilities were checked against IGoR. In a later analysis, hypergeometric tests were used to score TCR-TCR, TCR-HLA and TCR-CMV co-occurrence, with a repertoire-size bias correction applied to TCR pairs. A later analysis estimated false discovery rates by permuting HLA or CMV assignments 20 times. In a later analysis, co-occurring TCRs were grouped using DBSCAN, and TCRdist sequence similarity was added for clustering within HLA-allele-positive subsets. Co-occurrence clustering excluded repertoires with fewer than 30,000 or more than 120,000 public chains, plus five with anomalous nucleotide sharing. TCRdb carries this immuneACCESS record with in-frame sequences only. Its versions omit some clonotypes, under half of them owing to an unresolved V gene in the studies checked, with the rest unexplained. The V and J calls and clone size are taken from that table; D and trimming were inferred from the DNA. For this sample there are about 88,000 clones; approximately 79% appear just once. The ten largest clones represent 2.5% to 3% of the sample.

Results the study describes overall, beyond this receptor: V-gene and J-gene trimming of TCR beta chains was associated with a missense DCLRE1C variant in a later genetic analysis, and the association was replicated in an independent cohort. Compared with equally common non-associated chains, HLA-associated TCR beta chains in a later analysis were more clonally expanded and had lower generation probabilities. Strong co-occurrence of HLA alleles, especially DR and DQ, made assigning TCR associations to individual alleles difficult. Because HLA typing was missing for some donors at each locus, association tests included only the typed subset. Immune exposure information for the cohort was limited to CMV serostatus. According to a later analysis, parvovirus B19, influenza, CMV and Epstein-Barr virus appeared linked to several top co-occurrence clusters. The cohort was sequenced for TCR beta chains only, and without alpha or paired-chain data the features that could be detected were limited. At a false discovery rate of 0.05, a later analysis linked roughly 17,000 TCR beta sequences to specific HLA alleles. The study listed 164 TCR beta chains as associated with cytomegalovirus. About 17 rarely observed V segments, including chromosome 9 orphons, were excluded from the earlier analysis of several hundred of the donors because counts were too low. Across donors, most TCR sequences were observed very rarely, whereas some public TCRs were present in many individuals. The sequencing pipeline was judged likely to have produced a cluster of highly shared sequence variants as a technical artifact. In a later analysis, TCR association rates were found to vary across HLA loci, with the most associated TCRs seen for DRB1 alleles and the fewest for HLA-C alleles. Broadly in line with IMGT annotations, most TCR beta V segments showed up in productive rearrangements about 87% or about 30% of the time in an earlier analysis of 587 of the donors. According to a later analysis, most CMV-associated TCR beta chains appeared to be HLA-restricted, and the HLA associations seemed to be driven largely by CMV exposure. A further reported finding was that TCR beta sequences accurately predicted the HLA-A and HLA-B alleles for most subjects in the first cohort. Compared with the roughly 720-donor mean, donors in an Asian-associated ancestry cluster had fewer N-insertions in productive TCRs, according to a later genetic analysis. The authors suggested that the approach could potentially be extended to other disease states and immunological phenotypes. In both the original and validation cohorts, the classifier was reported to diagnose cytomegalovirus status with high specificity and sensitivity. In vitro tests confirmed that a few of the cytomegalovirus-associated TCR beta chains recognize cytomegalovirus antigens. The presence/absence analyses assumed that sequencing depth was roughly uniform across donors, and that assumption may not be true. Linkage disequilibrium might explain the correlated functional status among segregating V segments, but an unknown experimental factor could not be ruled out.

The clonotype was recovered from a man aged 25 to 40 in good health and CMV-seronegative. The sample consisted of PBMCs.

The sequenced DNA: TGTGCCAGCTCACCTACACAGGATTTAGGAGCTTTCTTT. It codes for CASSPTQDLGAFF. The V gene is TRBV18 and the J gene is TRBJ1-1; a tentative D match to TRBD1 spans 5 bases. V is shortened by 3 bases, J by 10 bases, and the region joining them spans 15 bases. The CDR3 holds 13 amino acids from the cysteine to the phenylalanine. Solely the CDR3 DNA is kept, with 39 bases framed from the first base. The CDR1 and CDR2 encoded by the germline V gene are KGHSH and LQKENI.